A selection of T cell receptor beta chains follows, all from one sample in a study of breast tumors, draining lymph nodes, adjacent tissues. TCRdb ran MiXCR on the multiplex PCR reads and lists one entry per CDR3 protein. The repertoire consists of 190,000 or so distinct CDR3 sequences, with approximately 31% occurring once and the leading ten covering around 4.4%. The sample consisted of axillary lymph node tissue. The receptor set was obtained from a female donor with breast cancer. Some clones in this sample may be carry-over from other donors' samples. CDR3s include the opening cysteine and the closing phenylalanine or tryptophan. Each record gives: J gene, clone size, D gene, V gene, CDR3 protein, CDR3 DNA. D genes are given only for firm matches. A row's size may be missing; if present it is once, few, many or a size class.

TRBJ2-5,many,TRBD2,TRBV11-3,CASSLDSRLAEGQETQYF,TGTGCCAGCAGCTTAGACTCCCGACTAGCGGAGGGGCAAGAGACCCAGTACTTC
TRBJ1-6,.,.,TRBV10-3,CAFSEYGQSENSPLHF,TGTGCCTTCAGTGAGTATGGGCAATCGGAGAACTCACCCCTCCACTTT
TRBJ2-3,.,TRBD1,TRBV20-1,CSARRGGGTDTQYF,TGCAGTGCTAGGCGAGGGGGCGGCACAGATACGCAGTATTTT
TRBJ2-2,many,.,TRBV30,CAWTREQYTGELFF,TGTGCCTGGACCCGGGAACAGTACACCGGGGAGCTGTTTTTT
TRBJ2-3,many,TRBD2,TRBV10-3,CAISGGGEGFADTQYF,TGTGCCATCAGTGGGGGGGGGGAAGGTTTCGCAGATACGCAGTATTTT
TRBJ2-2,many,TRBD1,TRBV14,CASSRPGQWDTGELFF,TGTGCCAGCAGCCGACCGGGACAGTGGGACACCGGGGAGCTGTTTTTT
TRBJ1-5,once,.,TRBV4-1,CASSQGVSQPQHF,TGCGCCAGCAGCCAAGGAGTTAGTCAGCCCCAGCATTTT
TRBJ1-4,many,.,TRBV2,CASGARTVTEKLFF,TGTGCCAGCGGGGCACGGACAGTGACTGAAAAACTGTTTTTT
TRBJ2-1,many,.,TRBV20-1,CSASFRVSYNEQFF,TGCAGTGCTAGCTTCAGGGTCTCCTACAATGAGCAGTTCTTC
TRBJ1-2,.,.,TRBV29-1,CSVENGGMEGYTF,TGCAGCGTTGAAAATGGGGGAATGGAGGGCTACACCTTC
TRBJ2-7,many,.,TRBV5-1,CASSSTINGHEQYF,TGCGCCAGCAGCTCCACAATCAATGGCCACGAGCAGTACTTC
TRBJ2-5,many,TRBD2,TRBV14,CASSQRLAYQETQYF,TGTGCCAGCAGCCAACGACTAGCCTACCAAGAGACCCAGTACTTC
TRBJ2-1,many,TRBD1,TRBV6-6,CASRSTGGHNEQFF,TGTGCCAGCAGATCAACAGGGGGGCACAATGAGCAGTTCTTC
TRBJ2-1,.,TRBD2,TRBV5-8,CASSPRTSGRQGEQFF,TGTGCCAGCAGCCCCCGGACTAGCGGGAGACAGGGGGAGCAGTTCTTC
TRBJ2-1,few,TRBD1,TRBV18,CASFPGTGGLEQFF,TGTGCCAGCTTCCCCGGGACAGGGGGTCTTGAGCAGTTCTTC
TRBJ2-1,.,.,TRBV24-1,CATSAYQAASRGQFF,TGTGCCACCAGTGCTTACCAAGCGGCTTCCCGGGGGCAGTTCTTC
TRBJ2-7,many,.,TRBV28,CASSPWGGGNRYEQYF,TGTGCCAGCAGTCCGTGGGGAGGGGGTAATCGATACGAGCAGTACTTC
TRBJ1-5,few,TRBD1,TRBV6-5,CASSTSDRGGGQPQHF,TGTGCCAGCAGTACCTCGGACAGGGGAGGTGGTCAGCCCCAGCATTTT
TRBJ1-2,many,.,TRBV20-1,CSARRTFSDYGYTF,TGCAGTGCTAGAAGGACCTTCTCTGACTATGGCTACACCTTC
TRBJ1-1,few,.,TRBV20-1,CSAIPAVGANTEAFF,TGCAGTGCTATCCCAGCCGTGGGCGCGAACACTGAAGCTTTCTTT
TRBJ1-1,.,.,TRBV12-3/TRBV12-4,CASSERGNAEAFF,TGTGCCAGCAGTGAGAGGGGGAACGCTGAAGCTTTCTTT
TRBJ2-2,many,.,TRBV20-1,CSAPRVAGPTGELFF,TGCAGTGCTCCCCGGGTTGCGGGGCCGACCGGGGAGCTGTTTTTT
TRBJ1-6,many,.,TRBV30,CAWTLHGPNSPLHF,TGTGCCTGGACCCTCCACGGGCCGAATTCACCCCTCCACTTT
TRBJ2-7,many,TRBD2,TRBV6-5,CASSYVGSSGLPYEQYF,TGTGCCAGCAGTTACGTTGGGAGTAGCGGGCTACCCTACGAGCAGTACTTC
TRBJ2-5,many,.,TRBV5-1,CASSLDPGETQYF,TGCGCCAGCAGCTTGGACCCCGGGGAGACCCAGTACTTC
TRBJ2-3,many,TRBD2,TRBV20-1,CSATAGGDTDTQYF,TGCAGTGCCACAGCGGGGGGGGACACAGATACGCAGTATTTT
TRBJ1-6,.,.,TRBV7-2,CASSLVGDAPLHF,TGTGCCAGCAGCCTAGTAGGGGACGCACCCCTCCACTTT
TRBJ1-4,many,.,TRBV15,CATSREGVPGEKLFF,TGTGCCACCAGCAGGGAGGGTGTTCCAGGGGAAAAACTGTTTTTT
TRBJ2-2,.,.,TRBV5-1,CASSAEWNTGELFF,TGCGCCAGCAGCGCGGAATGGAACACCGGGGAGCTGTTTTTT